The rows below give T cell receptor beta chains drawn from one sample of a study of blood T cell repertoires in COVID-19. Sequencing used immunoSEQ multiplex PCR; TCRdb keeps in-frame clones, though not all of them. This sample yields about 280,000 clones, of which 90% are seen a single time; about 1.7% belongs to the top ten. Sequencing was carried out using PBMCs or T cells enriched from blood (not recorded which). These receptors were collected from a young woman with acute COVID-19. Both conserved end residues are part of each CDR3. The order of the fields is D gene, V gene, clone size, J gene, CDR3 protein, CDR3 DNA. A D gene is named only where the DNA matches it firmly. Some rows mark clone size as missing; the rest say once, few, many or name a class of expanded clone.

TRBD1	TRBV6-5	-	TRBJ1-2	CACPIRGPNGYTF	TGTGCCTGTCCCATCAGGGGGCCTAATGGCTACACCTTC
-	TRBV30	-	TRBJ1-6	CAWSVPGIYNSPLHF	TGTGCCTGGAGTGTACCAGGGATCTATAATTCACCCCTCCACTTT
-	TRBV9	-	TRBJ2-1	CASSVQGAAYGNEQFF	TGTGCCAGCAGCGTTCAGGGTGCAGCGTACGGCAATGAGCAGTTCTTC
-	TRBV7-8	-	TRBJ2-6	CASSPIPRAGANVLTF	TGTGCCAGCAGCCCCATCCCACGGGCTGGGGCCAACGTCCTGACTTTC
TRBD2	TRBV7-9	-	TRBJ2-2	CASSDSGSAGELFF	TGTGCCAGCAGCGATAGCGGGAGTGCCGGGGAGCTGTTTTTT
TRBD2	TRBV9	once	TRBJ2-1	CASSLIGLAGGPGIGEQFF	TGTGCCAGCAGCTTAATCGGACTAGCGGGAGGGCCGGGAATTGGTGAGCAGTTCTTC
-	TRBV19	-	TRBJ2-2	CATSYAANTGELFF	TGTGCCACCTCGTACGCGGCGAACACCGGGGAGCTGTTTTTT
TRBD1	TRBV2	-	TRBJ2-7	CASTTGTGGNEQYF	TGTGCCAGCACCACCGGGACAGGGGGCAACGAGCAGTACTTC
TRBD1	TRBV15	once	TRBJ1-2	CATSRESRGLIPRYGYTF	TGTGCCACCAGCAGAGAATCCAGGGGGCTCATTCCCCGCTATGGCTACACCTTC
TRBD1	TRBV5-1	-	TRBJ1-1	CASRQGVMNTEAFF	TGCGCCAGCAGACAGGGGGTTATGAACACTGAAGCTTTCTTT
-	TRBV7-9	-	TRBJ2-1	CASSFNSLLNNEQFF	TGTGCCAGCAGCTTTAACAGCTTACTTAACAATGAGCAGTTCTTC
TRBD2	TRBV12-3/TRBV12-4	-	TRBJ2-7	CASSLVPGGEQYF	TGTGCCAGCAGTTTAGTACCGGGAGGCGAGCAGTACTTC
-	TRBV11-2	-	TRBJ2-7	CASSLHQGGYYEQYF	TGTGCCAGCAGCTTACATCAGGGAGGATACTACGAGCAGTACTTC
TRBD2	TRBV19	-	TRBJ2-3	CATRDRLAGLDTQYF	TGTGCCACCAGGGATCGGCTAGCGGGATTAGATACGCAGTATTTT
-	TRBV30	-	TRBJ2-7	CAWSGGRIYEQYF	TGTGCCTGGAGTGGGGGGAGGATCTACGAGCAGTACTTC
-	TRBV7-2	-	TRBJ2-1	CASSASGAAPYNEQFF	TGTGCCAGCAGCGCCTCAGGAGCGGCCCCCTACAATGAGCAGTTCTTC
-	TRBV18	-	TRBJ1-1	CASSLTVNTEAFF	TGTGCCAGCTCACTGACTGTCAACACTGAAGCTTTCTTT
TRBD2	TRBV5-6	-	TRBJ2-7	CASSFGLAGSYYEQYF	TGTGCCAGCAGCTTCGGACTAGCGGGATCCTACTACGAGCAGTACTTC
-	TRBV3-1/TRBV3-2	-	TRBJ2-7	CASSQFTYEQYF	TGTGCCAGCAGCCAATTTACCTACGAGCAGTACTTC
TRBD1	TRBV30	-	TRBJ2-7	CAWSDRLRTGRWNYEQYF	TGTGCCTGGAGTGATCGACTTAGGACAGGCCGATGGAATTACGAGCAGTACTTC
-	TRBV27	-	TRBJ2-1	CASSLKSGESYNEQFF	TGTGCCAGCAGTTTAAAGTCGGGAGAGTCCTACAATGAGCAGTTCTTC
-	TRBV27	-	TRBJ1-6	CASRIGVQGSSSYNSPLHF	TGTGCCAGCAGAATTGGGGTTCAGGGCTCGAGCTCCTATAATTCACCCCTCCACTTT